This T cell receptor beta chain was recorded in a study of blood T cell repertoires in COVID-19. Study in general: Collection of acute and convalescent COVID-19 samples took place in the United States, Italy and Spain.

The CDR3 is 14 residues long. CDR1 is SGHRS and CDR2 is YFSETQ in the germline V gene. The V segment lost 3 bases and the J segment 5 bases; nucleotides outside the gene matches: 5. Assay: immunoSEQ multiplex PCR; the TCRdb copy retains only in-frame clones and omits some. The sample has 200,000 to 250,000 clones, approximately 84% seen once; the top ten hold under 2%. This clone has only one observation. This receptor was obtained from a man in his forties or fifties with active or convalescent COVID-19. The chain recombines TRBV5-1 with TRBJ1-1; 9 nucleotides match TRBD1. Sequenced material: peripheral blood. The CDR3 DNA reads TGCGCCAGCAGCTCGGACAGGGGAGGTACTGAAGCTTTCTTT. Translating gives CASSSDRGGTEAFF.